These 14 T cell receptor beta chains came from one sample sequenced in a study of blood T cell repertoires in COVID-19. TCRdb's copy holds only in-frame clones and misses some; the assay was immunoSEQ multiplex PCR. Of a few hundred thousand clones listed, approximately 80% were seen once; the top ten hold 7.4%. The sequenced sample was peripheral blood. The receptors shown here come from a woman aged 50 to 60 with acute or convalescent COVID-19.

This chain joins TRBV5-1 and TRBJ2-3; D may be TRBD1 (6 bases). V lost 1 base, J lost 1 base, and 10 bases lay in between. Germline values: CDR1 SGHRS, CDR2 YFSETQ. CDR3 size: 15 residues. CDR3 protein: CASSLLQGGTDTQYF. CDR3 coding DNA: TGCGCCAGCAGCTTGCTACAGGGTGGCACAGATACGCAGTATTTT.

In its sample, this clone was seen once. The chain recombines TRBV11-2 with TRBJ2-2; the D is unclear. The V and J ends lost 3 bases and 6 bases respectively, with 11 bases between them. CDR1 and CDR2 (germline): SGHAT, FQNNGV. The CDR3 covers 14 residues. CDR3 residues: CASSLARSSGELFF. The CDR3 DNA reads TGTGCCAGCAGCTTGGCCAGATCCTCCGGGGAGCTGTTTTTT.

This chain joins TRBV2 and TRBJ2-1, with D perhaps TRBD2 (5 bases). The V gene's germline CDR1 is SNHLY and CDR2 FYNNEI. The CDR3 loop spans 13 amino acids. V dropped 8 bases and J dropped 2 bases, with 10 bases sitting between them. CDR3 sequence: CASQERAYNEQFF. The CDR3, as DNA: TGTGCCAGCCAAGAGAGGGCCTACAATGAGCAGTTCTTC.

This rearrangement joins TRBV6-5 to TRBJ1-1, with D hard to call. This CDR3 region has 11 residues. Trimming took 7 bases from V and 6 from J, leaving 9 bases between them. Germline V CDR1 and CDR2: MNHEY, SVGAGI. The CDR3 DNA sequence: TGTGCCAGCAAGGAGGTGGCTGAAGCTTTCTTT. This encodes CASKEVAEAFF.

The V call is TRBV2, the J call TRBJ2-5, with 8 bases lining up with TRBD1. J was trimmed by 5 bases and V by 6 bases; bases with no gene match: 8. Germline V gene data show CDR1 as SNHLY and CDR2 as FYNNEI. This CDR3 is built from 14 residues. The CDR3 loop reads CASSQGQGVETQYF. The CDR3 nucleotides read TGTGCCAGCAGCCAAGGACAGGGCGTCGAGACCCAGTACTTC. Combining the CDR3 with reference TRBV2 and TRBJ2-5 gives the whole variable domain EPEVTQTPSHQVTQMGQEVILRCVPISNHLYFYWYRQILGQKVEFLVSFYNNEISEKSEIFDDQFSVERPDGSNFTLKIRSTKLEDSAMYFCASSQGQGVETQYFGPGTRLLVL.

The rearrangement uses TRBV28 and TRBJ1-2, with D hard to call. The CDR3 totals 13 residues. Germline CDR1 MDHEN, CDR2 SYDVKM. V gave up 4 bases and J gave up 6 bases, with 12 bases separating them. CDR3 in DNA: TGTGCCAGCAGTTCCCAGGTCAGGAATGGCTACACCTTC. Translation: CASSSQVRNGYTF.

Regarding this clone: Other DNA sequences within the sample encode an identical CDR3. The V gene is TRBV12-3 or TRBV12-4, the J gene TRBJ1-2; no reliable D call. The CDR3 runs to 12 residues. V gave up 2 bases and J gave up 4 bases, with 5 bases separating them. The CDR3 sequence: CASSLSSYGYTF. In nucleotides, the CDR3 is TGTGCCAGCAGTTTATCCAGCTATGGCTACACCTTC.

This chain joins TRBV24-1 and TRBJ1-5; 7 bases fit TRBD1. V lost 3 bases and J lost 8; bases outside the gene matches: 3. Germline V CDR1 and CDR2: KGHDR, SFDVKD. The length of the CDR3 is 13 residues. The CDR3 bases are TGTGCCACCAGTGATAGAACAGGGGAGCCCCAGCATTTT. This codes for CATSDRTGEPQHF.

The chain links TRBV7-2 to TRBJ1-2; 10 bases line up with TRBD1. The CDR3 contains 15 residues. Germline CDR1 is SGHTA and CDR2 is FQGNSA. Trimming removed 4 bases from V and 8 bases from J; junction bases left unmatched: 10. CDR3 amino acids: CASSSPDRGLSGYTF. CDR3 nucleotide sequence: TGTGCCAGCAGCTCACCCGACAGGGGGCTAAGCGGCTACACCTTC.

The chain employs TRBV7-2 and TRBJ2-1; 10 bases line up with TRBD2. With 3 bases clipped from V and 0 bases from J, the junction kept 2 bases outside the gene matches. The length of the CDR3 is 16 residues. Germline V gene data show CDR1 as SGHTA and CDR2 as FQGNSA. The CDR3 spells CASSFIAGGSYNEQFF. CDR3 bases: TGTGCCAGCAGCTTTATAGCGGGGGGCTCCTACAATGAGCAGTTCTTC.

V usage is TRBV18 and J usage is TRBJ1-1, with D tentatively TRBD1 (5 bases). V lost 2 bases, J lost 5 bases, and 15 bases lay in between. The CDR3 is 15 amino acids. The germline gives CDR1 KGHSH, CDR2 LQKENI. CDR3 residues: CASSPVIQGGTEAFF. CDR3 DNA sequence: TGTGCCAGCTCACCAGTCATCCAGGGAGGGACTGAAGCTTTCTTT.

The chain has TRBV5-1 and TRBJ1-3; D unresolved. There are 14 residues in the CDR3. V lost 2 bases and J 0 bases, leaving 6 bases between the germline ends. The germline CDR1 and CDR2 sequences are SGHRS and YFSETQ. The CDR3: CASSFRSSGNTIYF. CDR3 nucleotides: TGCGCCAGCAGCTTTAGGAGCTCTGGAAACACCATATATTTT.

CDR3 in amino acids: CATSRGRDTQYF. The CDR3, as DNA: TGTGCCACCAGCAGAGGGAGAGATACGCAGTATTTT. The V and J genes are TRBV15 and TRBJ2-3; D call uncertain. There are 12 residues in the CDR3. V was trimmed by 1 base and J by 5 bases, leaving 4 bases between them. Germline loops: CDR1 LNHNV, CDR2 YYDKDF (reference sequence).

The CDR3 region is CASRVGDRDYNEQFF. The CDR3 coding sequence is TGTGCCAGCAGAGTAGGGGACAGGGACTACAATGAGCAGTTCTTC. The chain carries TRBV25-1 and TRBJ2-1; 9 nucleotides line up with TRBD1. The CDR3 has 15 residues. With V trimmed by 6 bases and J by 3 bases, 6 bases remained unmatched. Germline CDR1 MGHDK, CDR2 SYGVNS.